The sequence of this T cell receptor beta chain was determined in a study of OX40 agonist ivuxolimab in advanced cancers. As for the study in general: Each patient was given ivuxolimab into a vein every 2 weeks, at 0.01 to 10 mg/kg. Study-level results: At 0.1 to 3.0 mg/kg, clonal expansion of CD4+ and CD8+ blood T cells had occurred by week 6. Expanded clones were, on average, more numerous among CD8+ T cells than CD4+.

This table comes from immunoSEQ multiplex PCR, and its TCRdb copy is limited to in-frame clones, with some not included. The top ten hold about 30% of the sample, which has tens of thousands of clones, roughly nine tenths seen once. As for this clone: Its antigen remains unknown.

The CDR3 is 12 amino acids. Trimming removed 2 bases at V and 6 bases at J, with 6 bases between. Per the germline V gene, CDR1 is SGHDT and CDR2 is YYEEEE. Here the sequenced sample was CD4+ or CD8+ T cells sorted from blood, taken in a trial of the OX40 agonist ivuxolimab. The V gene is TRBV5-6, the J gene TRBJ2-1; D gene uncertain. The receptor comes from an adult with an advanced solid tumor such as melanoma, head and neck, liver or kidney cancer. Here the CDR3 reads CASSLKSNEQFF. The CDR3 DNA is TGTGCCAGCAGCTTAAAAAGCAATGAGCAGTTCTTC.